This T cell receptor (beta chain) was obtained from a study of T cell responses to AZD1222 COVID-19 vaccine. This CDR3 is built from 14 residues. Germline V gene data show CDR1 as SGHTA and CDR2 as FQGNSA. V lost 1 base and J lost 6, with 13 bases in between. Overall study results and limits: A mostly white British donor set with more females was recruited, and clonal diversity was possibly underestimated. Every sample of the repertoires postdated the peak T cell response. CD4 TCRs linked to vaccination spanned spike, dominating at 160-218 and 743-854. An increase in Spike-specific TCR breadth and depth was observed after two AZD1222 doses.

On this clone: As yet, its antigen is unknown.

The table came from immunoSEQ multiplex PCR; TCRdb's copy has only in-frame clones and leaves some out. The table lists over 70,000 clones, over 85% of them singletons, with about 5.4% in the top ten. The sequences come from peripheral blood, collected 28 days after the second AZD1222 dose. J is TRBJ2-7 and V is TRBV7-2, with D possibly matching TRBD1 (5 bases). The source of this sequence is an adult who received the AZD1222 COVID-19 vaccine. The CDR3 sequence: CASSLVGAVGEQYF. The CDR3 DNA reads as TGTGCCAGCAGCTTAGTAGGGGCGGTAGGCGAGCAGTACTTC.